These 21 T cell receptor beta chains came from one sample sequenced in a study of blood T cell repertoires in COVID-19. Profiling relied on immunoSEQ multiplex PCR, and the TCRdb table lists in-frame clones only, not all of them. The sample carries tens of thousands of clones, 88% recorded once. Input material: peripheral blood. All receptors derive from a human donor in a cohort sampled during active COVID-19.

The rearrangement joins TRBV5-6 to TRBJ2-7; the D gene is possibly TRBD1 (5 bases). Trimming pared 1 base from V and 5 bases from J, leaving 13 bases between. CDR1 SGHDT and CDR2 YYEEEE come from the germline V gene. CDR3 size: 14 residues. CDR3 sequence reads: CASSLIATRDEQYF. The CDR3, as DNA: TGTGCCAGCAGCTTGATCGCTACCAGGGACGAGCAGTACTTC. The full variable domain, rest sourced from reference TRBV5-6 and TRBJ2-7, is DAGVTQSPTHLIKTRGQQVTLRCSPKSGHDTVSWYQQALGQGPQFIFQYYEEEERQRGNFPDRFSGHQFPNYSSELNVNALLLGDSALYLCASSLIATRDEQYFGPGTRLTVT.

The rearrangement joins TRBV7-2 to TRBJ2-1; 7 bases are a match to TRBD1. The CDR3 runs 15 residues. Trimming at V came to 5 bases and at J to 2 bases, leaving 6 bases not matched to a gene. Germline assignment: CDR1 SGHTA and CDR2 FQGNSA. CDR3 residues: CASSLTGVAYNEQFF. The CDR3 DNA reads TGTGCCAGCAGCCTCACAGGGGTGGCCTACAATGAGCAGTTCTTC.

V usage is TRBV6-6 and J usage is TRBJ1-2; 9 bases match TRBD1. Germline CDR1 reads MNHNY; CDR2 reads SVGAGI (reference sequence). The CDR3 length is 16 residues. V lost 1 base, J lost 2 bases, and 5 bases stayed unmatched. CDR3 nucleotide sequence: TGTGCCAGCAGTTACTTTCCGGGACAGGGCAACTATGGCTACACCTTC. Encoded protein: CASSYFPGQGNYGYTF.

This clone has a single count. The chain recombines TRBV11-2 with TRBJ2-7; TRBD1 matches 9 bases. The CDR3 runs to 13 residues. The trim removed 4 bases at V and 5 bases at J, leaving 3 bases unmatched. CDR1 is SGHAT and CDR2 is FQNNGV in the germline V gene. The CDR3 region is CASSWGQGHEQYF. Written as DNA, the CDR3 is TGTGCCAGCAGCTGGGGACAGGGCCACGAGCAGTACTTC.

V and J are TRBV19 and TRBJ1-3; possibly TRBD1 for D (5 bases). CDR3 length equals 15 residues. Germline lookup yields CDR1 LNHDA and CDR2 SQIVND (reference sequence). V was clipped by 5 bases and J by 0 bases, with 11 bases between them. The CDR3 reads CASSVGLNSGNTIYF. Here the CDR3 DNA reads TGTGCCAGTAGTGTGGGACTGAACTCTGGAAACACCATATATTTT.

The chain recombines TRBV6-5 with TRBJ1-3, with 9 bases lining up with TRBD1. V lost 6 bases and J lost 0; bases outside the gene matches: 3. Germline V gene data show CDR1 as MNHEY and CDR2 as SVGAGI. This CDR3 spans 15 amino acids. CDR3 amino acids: CASSPGQGSGNTIYF. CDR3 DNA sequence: TGTGCCAGCAGCCCGGGACAGGGCTCTGGAAACACCATATATTTT.

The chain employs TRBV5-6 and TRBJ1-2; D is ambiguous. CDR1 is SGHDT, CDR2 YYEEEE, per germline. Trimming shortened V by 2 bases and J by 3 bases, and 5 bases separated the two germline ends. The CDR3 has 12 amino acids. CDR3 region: CASSFNDYGYTF. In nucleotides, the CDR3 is TGTGCCAGCAGCTTTAATGACTATGGCTACACCTTC.

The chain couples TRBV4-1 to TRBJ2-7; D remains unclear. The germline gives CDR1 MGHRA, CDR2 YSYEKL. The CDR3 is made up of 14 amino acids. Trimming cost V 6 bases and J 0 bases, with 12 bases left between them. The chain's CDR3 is CASRSAPGSYEQYF. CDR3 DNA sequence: TGCGCCAGCAGAAGCGCCCCGGGCTCCTACGAGCAGTACTTC.

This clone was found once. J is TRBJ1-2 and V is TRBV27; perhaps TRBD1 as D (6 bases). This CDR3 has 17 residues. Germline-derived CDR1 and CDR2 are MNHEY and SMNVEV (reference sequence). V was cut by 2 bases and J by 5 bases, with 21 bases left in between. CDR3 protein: CASSLKRSQIGQYGYTF. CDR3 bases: TGTGCCAGCAGTTTAAAGAGGTCGCAAATAGGACAGTATGGCTACACCTTC.

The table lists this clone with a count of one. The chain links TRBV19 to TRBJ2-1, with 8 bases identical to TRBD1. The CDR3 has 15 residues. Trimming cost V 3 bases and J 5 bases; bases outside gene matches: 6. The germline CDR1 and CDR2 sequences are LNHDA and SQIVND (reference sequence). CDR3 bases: TGTGCCAGTAGTATCGCCAGGGGGCTCAACAATGAGCAGTTCTTC. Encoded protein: CASSIARGLNNEQFF.

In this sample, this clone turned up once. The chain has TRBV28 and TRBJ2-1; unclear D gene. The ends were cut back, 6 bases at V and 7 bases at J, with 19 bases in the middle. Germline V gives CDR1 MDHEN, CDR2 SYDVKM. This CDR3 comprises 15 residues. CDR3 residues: CASSLISLSPNEQFF. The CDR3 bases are TGTGCCAGCAGCCTAATATCGTTGAGCCCAAATGAGCAGTTCTTC.

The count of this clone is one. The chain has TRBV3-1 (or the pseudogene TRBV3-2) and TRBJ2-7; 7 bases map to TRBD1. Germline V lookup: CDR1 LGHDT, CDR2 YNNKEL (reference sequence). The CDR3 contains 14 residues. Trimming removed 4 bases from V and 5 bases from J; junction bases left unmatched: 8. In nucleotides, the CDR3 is TGTGCCAGCAGCCGAAGACAGGGTCGGCACGAGCAGTACTTC. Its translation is CASSRRQGRHEQYF.

The CDR3 protein is CASSLTHWGSMNTEAFF. The CDR3 DNA reads TGCGCCAGCAGCCTCACCCATTGGGGCAGCATGAACACTGAAGCTTTCTTT. J is TRBJ1-1 and V is TRBV4-3; perhaps TRBD1 as D (5 bases). From germline, CDR1 is LGHNA and CDR2 YSLEER. This CDR3 is 17 amino acids long. Trimming removed 4 bases at V and 0 bases at J, with 18 bases between.

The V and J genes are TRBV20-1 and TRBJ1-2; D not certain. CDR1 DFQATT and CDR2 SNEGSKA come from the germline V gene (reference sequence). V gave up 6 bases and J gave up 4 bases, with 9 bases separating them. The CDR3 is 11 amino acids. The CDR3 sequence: CSASTGYGYTF. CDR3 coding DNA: TGCAGTGCCTCCACGGGCTATGGCTACACCTTC.

The CDR3 DNA is TGTGCCAGCAGTTACGAGGCAGGGGGTGGCTACACCTTC. It encodes CASSYEAGGGYTF. The chain couples TRBV6-5 to TRBJ1-2; 7 nucleotides line up with TRBD1. CDR3 size: 13 residues. The germline CDR1 and CDR2 sequences are MNHEY and SVGAGI. V was clipped by 2 bases and J by 7 bases; unmatched bases: 4.

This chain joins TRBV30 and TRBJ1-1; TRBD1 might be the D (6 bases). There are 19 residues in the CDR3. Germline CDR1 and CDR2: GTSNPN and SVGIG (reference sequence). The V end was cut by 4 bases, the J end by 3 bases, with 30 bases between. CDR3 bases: TGTGCCTGGAAACGCCAACGGATCTCTGGATGGACAGACGACACTGAAGCTTTCTTT. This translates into CAWKRQRISGWTDDTEAFF. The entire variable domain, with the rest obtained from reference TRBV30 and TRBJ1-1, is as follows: SQTIHQWPATLVQPVGSPLSLECTVEGTSNPNLYWYRQAAGRGLQLLFYSVGIGQISSEVPQNLSASRPQDRQFILSSKKLLLSDSGFYLCAWKRQRISGWTDDTEAFFGQGTRLTVV.

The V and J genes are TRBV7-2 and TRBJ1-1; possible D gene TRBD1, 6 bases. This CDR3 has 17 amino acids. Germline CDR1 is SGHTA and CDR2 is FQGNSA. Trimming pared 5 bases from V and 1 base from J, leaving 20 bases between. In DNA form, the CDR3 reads TGTGCCAGCAGCCCCGTGGGGGGGAGGGGGTCGAACACTGAAGCTTTCTTT. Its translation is CASSPVGGRGSNTEAFF.

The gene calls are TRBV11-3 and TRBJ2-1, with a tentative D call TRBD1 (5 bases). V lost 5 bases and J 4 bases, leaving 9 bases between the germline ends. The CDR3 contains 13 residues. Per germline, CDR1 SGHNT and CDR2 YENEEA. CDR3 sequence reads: CASSRAGYNEQFF. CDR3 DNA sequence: TGTGCCAGCAGCCGAGCAGGGTACAATGAGCAGTTCTTC. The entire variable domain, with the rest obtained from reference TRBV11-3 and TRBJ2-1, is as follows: EAGVVQSPRYKIIEKKQPVAFWCNPISGHNTLYWYLQNLGQGPELLIRYENEEAVDDSQLPKDRFSAERLKGVDSTLKIQPAELGDSAVYLCASSRAGYNEQFFGPGTRLTVL.

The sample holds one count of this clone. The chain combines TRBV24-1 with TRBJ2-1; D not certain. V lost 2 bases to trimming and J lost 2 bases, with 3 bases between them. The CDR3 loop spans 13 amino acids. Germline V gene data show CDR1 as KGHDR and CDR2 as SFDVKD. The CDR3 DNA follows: TGTGCCACCAGTGATTCGGCCTACAATGAGCAGTTCTTC. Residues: CATSDSAYNEQFF.

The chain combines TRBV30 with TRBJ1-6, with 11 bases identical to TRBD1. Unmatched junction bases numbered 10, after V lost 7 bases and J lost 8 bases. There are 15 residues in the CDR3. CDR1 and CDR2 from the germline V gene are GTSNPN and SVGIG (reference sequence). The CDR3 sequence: CASIGQGAFDSPLHF. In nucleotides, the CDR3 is TGTGCCTCGATAGGACAGGGGGCATTTGATTCACCCCTCCACTTT.

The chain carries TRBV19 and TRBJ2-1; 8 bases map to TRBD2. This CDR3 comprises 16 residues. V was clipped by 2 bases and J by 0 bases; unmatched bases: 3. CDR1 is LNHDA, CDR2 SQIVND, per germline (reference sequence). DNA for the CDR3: TGTGCCAGTAGTATACTAGCGGGTCGCTCCTACAATGAGCAGTTCTTC. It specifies CASSILAGRSYNEQFF.